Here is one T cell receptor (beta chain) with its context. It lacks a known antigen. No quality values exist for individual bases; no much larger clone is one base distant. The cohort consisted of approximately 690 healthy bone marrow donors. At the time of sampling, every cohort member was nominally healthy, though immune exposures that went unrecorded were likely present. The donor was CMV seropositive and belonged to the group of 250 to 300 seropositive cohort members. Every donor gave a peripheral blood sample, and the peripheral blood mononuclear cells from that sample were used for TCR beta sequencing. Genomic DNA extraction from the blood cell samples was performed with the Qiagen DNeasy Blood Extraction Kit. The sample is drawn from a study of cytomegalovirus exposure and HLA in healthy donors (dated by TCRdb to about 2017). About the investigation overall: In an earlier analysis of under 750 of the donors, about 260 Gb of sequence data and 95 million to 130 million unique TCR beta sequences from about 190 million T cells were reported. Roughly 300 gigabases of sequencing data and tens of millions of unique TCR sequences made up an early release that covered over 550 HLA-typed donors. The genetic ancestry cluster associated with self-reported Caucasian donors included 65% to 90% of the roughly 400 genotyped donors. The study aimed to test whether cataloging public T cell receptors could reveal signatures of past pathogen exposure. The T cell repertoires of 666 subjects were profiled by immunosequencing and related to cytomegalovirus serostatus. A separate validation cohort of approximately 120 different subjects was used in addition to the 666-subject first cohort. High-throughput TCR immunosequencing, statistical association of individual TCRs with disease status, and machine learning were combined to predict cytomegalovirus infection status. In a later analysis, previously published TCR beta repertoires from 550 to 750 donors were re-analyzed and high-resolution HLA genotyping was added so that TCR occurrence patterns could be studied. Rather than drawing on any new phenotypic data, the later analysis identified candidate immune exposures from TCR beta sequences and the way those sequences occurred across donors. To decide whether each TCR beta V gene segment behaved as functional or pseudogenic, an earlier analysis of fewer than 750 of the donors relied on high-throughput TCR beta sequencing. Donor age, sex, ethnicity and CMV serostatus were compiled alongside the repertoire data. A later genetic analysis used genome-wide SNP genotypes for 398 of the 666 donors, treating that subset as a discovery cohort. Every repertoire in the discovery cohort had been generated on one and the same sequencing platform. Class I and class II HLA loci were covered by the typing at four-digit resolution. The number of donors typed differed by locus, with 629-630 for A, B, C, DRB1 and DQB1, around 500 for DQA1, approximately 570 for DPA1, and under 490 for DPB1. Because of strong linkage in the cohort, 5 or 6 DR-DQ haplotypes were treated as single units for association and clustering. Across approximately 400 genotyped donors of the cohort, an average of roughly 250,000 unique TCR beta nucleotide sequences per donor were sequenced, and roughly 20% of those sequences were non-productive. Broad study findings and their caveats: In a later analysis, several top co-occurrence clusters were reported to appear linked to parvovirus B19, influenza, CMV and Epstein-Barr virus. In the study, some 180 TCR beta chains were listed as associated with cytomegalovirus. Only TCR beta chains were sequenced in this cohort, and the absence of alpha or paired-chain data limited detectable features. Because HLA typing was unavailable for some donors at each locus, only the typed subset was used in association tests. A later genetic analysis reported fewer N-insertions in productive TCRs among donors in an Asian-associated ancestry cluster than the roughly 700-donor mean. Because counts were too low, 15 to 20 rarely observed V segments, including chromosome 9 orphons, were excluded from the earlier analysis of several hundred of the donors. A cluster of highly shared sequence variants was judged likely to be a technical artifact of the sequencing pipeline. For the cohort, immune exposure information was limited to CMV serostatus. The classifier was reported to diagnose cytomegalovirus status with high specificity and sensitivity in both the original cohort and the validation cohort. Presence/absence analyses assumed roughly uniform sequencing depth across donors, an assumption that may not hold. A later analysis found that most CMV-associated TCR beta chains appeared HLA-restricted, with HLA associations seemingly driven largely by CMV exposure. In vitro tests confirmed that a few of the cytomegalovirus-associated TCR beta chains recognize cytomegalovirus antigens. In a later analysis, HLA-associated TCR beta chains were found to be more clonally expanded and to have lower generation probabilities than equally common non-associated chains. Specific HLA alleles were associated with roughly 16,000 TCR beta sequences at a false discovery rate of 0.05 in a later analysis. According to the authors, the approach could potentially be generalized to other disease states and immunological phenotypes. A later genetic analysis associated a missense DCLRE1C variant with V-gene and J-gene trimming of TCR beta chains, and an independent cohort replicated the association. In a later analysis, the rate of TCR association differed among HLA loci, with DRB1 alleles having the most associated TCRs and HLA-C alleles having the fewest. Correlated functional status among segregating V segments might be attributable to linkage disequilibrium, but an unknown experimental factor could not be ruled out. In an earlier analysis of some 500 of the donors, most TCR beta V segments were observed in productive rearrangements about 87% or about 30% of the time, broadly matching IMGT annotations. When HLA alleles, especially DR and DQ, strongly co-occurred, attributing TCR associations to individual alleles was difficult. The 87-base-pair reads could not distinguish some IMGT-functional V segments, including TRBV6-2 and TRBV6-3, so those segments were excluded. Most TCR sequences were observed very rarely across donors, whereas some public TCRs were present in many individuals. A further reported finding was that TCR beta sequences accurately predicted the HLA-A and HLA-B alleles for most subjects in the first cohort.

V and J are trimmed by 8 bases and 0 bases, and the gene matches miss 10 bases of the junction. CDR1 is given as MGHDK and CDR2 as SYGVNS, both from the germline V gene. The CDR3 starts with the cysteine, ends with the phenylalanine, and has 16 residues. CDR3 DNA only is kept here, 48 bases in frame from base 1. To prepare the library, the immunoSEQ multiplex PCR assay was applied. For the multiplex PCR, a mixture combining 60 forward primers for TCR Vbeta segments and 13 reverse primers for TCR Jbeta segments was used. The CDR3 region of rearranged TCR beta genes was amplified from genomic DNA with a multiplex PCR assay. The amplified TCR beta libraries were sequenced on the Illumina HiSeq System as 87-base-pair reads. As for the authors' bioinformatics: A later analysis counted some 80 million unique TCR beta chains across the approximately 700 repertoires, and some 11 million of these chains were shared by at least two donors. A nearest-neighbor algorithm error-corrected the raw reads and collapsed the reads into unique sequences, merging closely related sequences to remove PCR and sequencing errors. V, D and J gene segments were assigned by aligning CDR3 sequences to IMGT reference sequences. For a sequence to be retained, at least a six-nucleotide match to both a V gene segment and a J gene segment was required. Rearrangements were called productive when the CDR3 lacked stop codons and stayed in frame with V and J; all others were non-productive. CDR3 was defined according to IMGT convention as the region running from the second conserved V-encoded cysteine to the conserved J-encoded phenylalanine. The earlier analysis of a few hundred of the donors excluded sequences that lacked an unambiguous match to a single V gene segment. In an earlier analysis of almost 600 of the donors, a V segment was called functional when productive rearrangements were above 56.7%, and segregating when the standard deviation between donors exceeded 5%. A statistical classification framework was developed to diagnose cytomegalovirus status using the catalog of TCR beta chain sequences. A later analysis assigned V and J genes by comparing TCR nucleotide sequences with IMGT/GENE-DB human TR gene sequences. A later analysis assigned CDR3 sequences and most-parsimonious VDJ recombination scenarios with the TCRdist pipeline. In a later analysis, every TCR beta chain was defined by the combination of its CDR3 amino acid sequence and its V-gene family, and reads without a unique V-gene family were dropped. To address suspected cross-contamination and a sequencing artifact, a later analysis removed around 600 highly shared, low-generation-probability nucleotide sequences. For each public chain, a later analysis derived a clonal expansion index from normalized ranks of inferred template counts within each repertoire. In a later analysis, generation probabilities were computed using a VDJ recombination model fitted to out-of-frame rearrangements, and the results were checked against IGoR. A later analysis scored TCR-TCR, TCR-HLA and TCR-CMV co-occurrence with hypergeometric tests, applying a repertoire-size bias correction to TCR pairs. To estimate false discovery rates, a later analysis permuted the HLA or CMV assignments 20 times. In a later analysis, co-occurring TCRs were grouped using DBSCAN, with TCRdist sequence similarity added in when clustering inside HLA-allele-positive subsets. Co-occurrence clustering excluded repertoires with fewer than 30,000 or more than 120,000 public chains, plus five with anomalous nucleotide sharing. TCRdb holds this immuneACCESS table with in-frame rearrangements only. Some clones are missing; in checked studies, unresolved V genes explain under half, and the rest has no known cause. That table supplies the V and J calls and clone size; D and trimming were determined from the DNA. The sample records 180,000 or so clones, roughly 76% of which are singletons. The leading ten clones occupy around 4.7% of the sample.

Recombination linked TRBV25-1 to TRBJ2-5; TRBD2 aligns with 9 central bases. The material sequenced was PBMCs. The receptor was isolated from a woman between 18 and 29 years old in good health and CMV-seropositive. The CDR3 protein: CASRGGLARYQETQYF. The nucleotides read TGTGCCAGCCGGGGGGGACTAGCCCGTTACCAAGAGACCCAGTACTTC.